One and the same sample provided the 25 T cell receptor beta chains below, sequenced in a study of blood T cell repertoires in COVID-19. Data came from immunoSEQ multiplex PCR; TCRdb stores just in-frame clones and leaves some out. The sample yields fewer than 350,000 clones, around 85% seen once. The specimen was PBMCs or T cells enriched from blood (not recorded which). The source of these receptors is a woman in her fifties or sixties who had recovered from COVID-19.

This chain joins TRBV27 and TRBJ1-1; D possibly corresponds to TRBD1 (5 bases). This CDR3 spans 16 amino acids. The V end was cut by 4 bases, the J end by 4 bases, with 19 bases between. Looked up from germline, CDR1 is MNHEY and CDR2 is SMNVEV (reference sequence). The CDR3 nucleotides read TGTGCCAGCAGTTCGGGCTACAGGACATGGGGCACTGAAGCTTTCTTT. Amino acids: CASSSGYRTWGTEAFF.

CDR3 bases: TGTGCCAGCAGTCCACAGATAGGCAATCAGCCCCAGCATTTT. It codes for CASSPQIGNQPQHF. This chain connects TRBV28 to TRBJ1-5; no clear D. The CDR3 contains 14 residues. With 5 bases removed from V and 2 bases from J, the gap between germline ends came to 10 bases. Per the germline V gene, CDR1 is MDHEN and CDR2 is SYDVKM. The full variable domain, with the rest looked up from reference TRBV28 and TRBJ1-5, is DVKVTQSSRYLVKRTGEKVFLECVQDMDHENMFWYRQDPGLGLRLIYFSYDVKMKEKGDIPEGYSVSREKKERFSLILESASTNQTSMYLCASSPQIGNQPQHFGDGTRLSIL.

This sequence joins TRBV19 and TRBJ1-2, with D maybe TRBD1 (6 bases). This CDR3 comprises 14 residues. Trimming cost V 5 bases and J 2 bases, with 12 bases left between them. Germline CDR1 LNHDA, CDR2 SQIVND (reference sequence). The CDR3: CASSLRTVNYGYTF. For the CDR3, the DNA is TGTGCCAGTAGTCTACGGACAGTGAACTATGGCTACACCTTC.

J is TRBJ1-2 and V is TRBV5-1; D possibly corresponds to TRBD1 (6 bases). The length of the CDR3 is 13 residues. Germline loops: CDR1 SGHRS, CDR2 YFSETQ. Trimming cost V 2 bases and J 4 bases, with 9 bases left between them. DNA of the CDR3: TGCGCCAGCAGCTTTGAGACAGGCTATGGCTACACCTTC. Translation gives CASSFETGYGYTF.

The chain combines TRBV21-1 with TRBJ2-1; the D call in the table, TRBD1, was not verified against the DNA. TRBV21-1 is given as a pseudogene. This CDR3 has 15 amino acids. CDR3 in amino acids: CASSKQGPGGNEQFF. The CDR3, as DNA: TGTGCCAGCAGTAAACAGGGGCCAGGCGGGAATGAGCAGTTCTTC.

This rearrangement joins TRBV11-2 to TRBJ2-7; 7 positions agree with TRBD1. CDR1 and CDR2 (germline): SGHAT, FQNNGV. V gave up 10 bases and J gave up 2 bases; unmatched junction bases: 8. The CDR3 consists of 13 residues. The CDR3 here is CATSTGIPYEQYF. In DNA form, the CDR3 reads TGTGCCACCTCGACAGGGATTCCCTACGAGCAGTACTTC.

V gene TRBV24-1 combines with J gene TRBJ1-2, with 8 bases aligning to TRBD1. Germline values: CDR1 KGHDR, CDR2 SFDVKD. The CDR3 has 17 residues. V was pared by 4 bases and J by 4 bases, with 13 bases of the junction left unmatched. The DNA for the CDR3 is TGTGCCACCAGTGAATACCAAACCCGGACAGGGCTCTATGGCTACACCTTC. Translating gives CATSEYQTRTGLYGYTF.

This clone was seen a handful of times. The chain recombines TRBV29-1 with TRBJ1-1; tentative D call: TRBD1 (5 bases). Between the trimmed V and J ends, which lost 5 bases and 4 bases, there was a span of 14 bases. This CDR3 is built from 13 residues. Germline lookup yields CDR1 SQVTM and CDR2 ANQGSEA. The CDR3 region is CSVFRALGTEAFF. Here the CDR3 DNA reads TGCAGCGTTTTCAGGGCTTTGGGCACTGAAGCTTTCTTT.

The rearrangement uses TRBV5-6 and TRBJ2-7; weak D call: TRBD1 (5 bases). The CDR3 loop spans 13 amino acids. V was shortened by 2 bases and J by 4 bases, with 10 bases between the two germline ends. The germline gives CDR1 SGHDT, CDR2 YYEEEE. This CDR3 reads CASSLTGLYEQYF. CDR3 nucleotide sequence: TGTGCCAGCAGCTTAACAGGCTTGTACGAGCAGTACTTC. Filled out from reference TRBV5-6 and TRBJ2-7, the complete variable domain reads DAGVTQSPTHLIKTRGQQVTLRCSPKSGHDTVSWYQQALGQGPQFIFQYYEEEERQRGNFPDRFSGHQFPNYSSELNVNALLLGDSALYLCASSLTGLYEQYFGPGTRLTVT.

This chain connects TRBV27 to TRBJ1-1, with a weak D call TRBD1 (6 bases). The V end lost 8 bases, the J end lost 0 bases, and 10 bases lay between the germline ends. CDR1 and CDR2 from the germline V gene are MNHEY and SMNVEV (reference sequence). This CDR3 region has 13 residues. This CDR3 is CASGQKLNTEAFF. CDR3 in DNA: TGTGCCAGCGGACAGAAGTTGAACACTGAAGCTTTCTTT.

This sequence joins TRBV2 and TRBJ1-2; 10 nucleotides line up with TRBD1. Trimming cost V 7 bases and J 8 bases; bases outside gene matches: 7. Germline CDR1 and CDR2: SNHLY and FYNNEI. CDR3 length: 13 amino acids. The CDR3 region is CASIGQGGVGYTF. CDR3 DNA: TGTGCCAGCATAGGACAGGGGGGTGTGGGCTACACCTTC. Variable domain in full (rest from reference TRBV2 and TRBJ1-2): EPEVTQTPSHQVTQMGQEVILRCVPISNHLYFYWYRQILGQKVEFLVSFYNNEISEKSEIFDDQFSVERPDGSNFTLKIRSTKLEDSAMYFCASIGQGGVGYTFGSGTRLTVV.

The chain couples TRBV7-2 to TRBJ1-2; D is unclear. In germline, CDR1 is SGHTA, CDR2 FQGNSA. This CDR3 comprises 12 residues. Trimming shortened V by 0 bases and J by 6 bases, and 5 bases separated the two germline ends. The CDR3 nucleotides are TGTGCCAGCAGCTTAGCCGGGGATGGCTACACCTTC. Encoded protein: CASSLAGDGYTF.

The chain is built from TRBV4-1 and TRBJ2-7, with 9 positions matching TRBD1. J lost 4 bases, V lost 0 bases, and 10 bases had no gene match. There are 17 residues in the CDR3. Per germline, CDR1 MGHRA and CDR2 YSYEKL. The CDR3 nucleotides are TGCGCCAGCAGCCAAGATTACTCCGGGACAGGGTCTTACGAGCAGTACTTC. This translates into CASSQDYSGTGSYEQYF.

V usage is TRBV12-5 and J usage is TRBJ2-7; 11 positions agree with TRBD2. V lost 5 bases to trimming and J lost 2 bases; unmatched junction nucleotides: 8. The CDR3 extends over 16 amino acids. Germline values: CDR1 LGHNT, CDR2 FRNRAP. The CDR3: CASGPPGLAATYEQYF. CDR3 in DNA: TGTGCTAGTGGTCCCCCGGGACTAGCGGCCACCTACGAGCAGTACTTC. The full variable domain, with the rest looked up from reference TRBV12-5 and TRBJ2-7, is DARVTQTPRHKVTEMGQEVTMRCQPILGHNTVFWYRQTMMQGLELLAYFRNRAPLDDSGMPKDRFSAEMPDATLATLKIQPSEPRDSAVYFCASGPPGLAATYEQYFGPGTRLTVT.

CDR3 nucleotides: TGTGCCAGCAGTTACTCCGCCCGAGGAGCTTTCTTT. The encoded protein is CASSYSARGAFF. The chain links TRBV6-6 to TRBJ1-1; D is unclear. Trimming took off 0 bases at V and 10 bases at J, with 9 bases between the two ends. The CDR3 contains 12 residues. The germline gives CDR1 MNHNY, CDR2 SVGAGI (reference sequence).

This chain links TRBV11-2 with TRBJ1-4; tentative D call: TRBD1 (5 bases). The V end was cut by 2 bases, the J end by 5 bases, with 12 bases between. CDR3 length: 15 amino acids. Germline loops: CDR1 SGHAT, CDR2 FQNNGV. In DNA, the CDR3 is TGTGCCAGCAGCTTAATGCGACAGCCGAATGAAAAACTGTTTTTT. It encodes CASSLMRQPNEKLFF.

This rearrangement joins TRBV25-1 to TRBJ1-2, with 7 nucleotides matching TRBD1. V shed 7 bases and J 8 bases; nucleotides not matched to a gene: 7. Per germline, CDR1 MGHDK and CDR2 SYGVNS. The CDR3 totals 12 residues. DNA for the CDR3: TGTGCCAGCATAGACAGGGTAGGCGGCTACACCTTC. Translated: CASIDRVGGYTF.

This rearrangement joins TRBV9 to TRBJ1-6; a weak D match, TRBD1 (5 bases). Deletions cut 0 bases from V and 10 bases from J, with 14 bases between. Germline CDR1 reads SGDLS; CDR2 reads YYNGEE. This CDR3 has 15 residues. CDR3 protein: CASSVGGEGWSPLHF. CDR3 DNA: TGTGCCAGCAGCGTAGGAGGGGAGGGTTGGTCACCCCTCCACTTT.

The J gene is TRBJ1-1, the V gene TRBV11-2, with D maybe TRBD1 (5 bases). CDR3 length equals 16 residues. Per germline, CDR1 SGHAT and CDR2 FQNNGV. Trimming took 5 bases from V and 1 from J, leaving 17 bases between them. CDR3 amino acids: CASSHGLGGGNTEAFF. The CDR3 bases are TGTGCCAGCAGCCACGGGCTGGGCGGGGGGAACACTGAAGCTTTCTTT.

CDR3 in amino acids: CAWSQITGANEKLFF. In DNA form, the CDR3 reads TGTGCCTGGAGCCAAATAACAGGGGCGAATGAAAAACTGTTTTTT. The chain combines TRBV30 with TRBJ1-4; 7 bases map to TRBD1. This CDR3 has 15 residues. The V gene's germline CDR1 is GTSNPN and CDR2 SVGIG (reference sequence). The V gene end was trimmed by 3 bases and the J gene end by 5 bases; junction bases not matched to a gene: 9. The entire variable domain, with the rest obtained from reference TRBV30 and TRBJ1-4, is as follows: SQTIHQWPATLVQPVGSPLSLECTVEGTSNPNLYWYRQAAGRGLQLLFYSVGIGQISSEVPQNLSASRPQDRQFILSSKKLLLSDSGFYLCAWSQITGANEKLFFGSGTQLSVL.

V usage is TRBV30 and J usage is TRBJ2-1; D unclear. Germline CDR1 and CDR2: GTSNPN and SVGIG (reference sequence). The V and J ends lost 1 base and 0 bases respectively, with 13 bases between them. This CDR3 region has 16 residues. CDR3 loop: CAWSGWASSSYNEQFF. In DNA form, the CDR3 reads TGTGCCTGGAGTGGTTGGGCGTCGAGCTCCTACAATGAGCAGTTCTTC.

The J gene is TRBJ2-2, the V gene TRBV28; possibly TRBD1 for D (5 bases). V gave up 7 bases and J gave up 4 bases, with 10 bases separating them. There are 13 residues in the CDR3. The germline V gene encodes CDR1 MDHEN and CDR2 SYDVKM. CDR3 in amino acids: CASNRLLTGELFF. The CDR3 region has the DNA TGTGCCAGCAACAGGCTTCTCACCGGGGAGCTGTTTTTT. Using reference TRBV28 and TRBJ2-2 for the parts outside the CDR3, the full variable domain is DVKVTQSSRYLVKRTGEKVFLECVQDMDHENMFWYRQDPGLGLRLIYFSYDVKMKEKGDIPEGYSVSREKKERFSLILESASTNQTSMYLCASNRLLTGELFFGEGSRLTVL.

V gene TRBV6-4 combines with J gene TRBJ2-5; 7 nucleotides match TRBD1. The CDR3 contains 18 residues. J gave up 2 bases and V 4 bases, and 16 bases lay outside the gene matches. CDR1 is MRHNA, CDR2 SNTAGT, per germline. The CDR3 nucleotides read TGTGCCAGCAGTGCCGGGGACAGCGACCAGGGACCACAAGAGACCCAGTACTTC. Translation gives CASSAGDSDQGPQETQYF.

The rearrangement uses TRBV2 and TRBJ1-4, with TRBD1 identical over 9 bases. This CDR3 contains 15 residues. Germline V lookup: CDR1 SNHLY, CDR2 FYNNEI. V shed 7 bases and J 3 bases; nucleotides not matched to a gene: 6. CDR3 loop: CASKSWDRANEKLFF. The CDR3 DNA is TGTGCCAGCAAGTCATGGGACAGGGCTAATGAAAAACTGTTTTTT.

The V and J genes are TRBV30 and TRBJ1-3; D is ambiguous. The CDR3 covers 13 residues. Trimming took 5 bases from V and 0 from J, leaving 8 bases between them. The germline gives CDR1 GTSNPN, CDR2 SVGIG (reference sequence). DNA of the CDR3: TGTGCCTGGGACCAGAACTCTGGAAACACCATATATTTT. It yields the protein CAWDQNSGNTIYF.